This entry concerns a single TCR beta chain. The germline CDR1 and CDR2 sequences are DFQATT and SNEGSKA (reference sequence). The length of the CDR3 is 13 residues. The sample is drawn from a study of monozygotic twins with inflammatory bowel disease. One entry per CDR3 protein, without DNA, is what TCRdb gives after re-calling the 5' RACE reads. The sample has about 420,000 distinct CDR3 sequences. Sequencing used blood. The clonotype was recovered from a human donor with ulcerative colitis or Crohn's disease, or a healthy co-twin of an affected twin (not recorded which). The chain carries TRBV20-1 and TRBJ1-2; TCRdb gives TRBD1 as the D gene, but with no DNA this cannot be confirmed. The CDR3 here is CSAVPQGIYGYTF.